This T cell receptor beta chain was recorded in a study of glioma-infiltrating T cells. Overall study: WHO grade II oligodendrogliomas or astrocytomas, plus non-recurrent WHO grade IV glioblastomas, were sampled. Glioma patients had dexamethasone for six or fewer days before surgery.

Amplification of TCR alpha and beta CDR3 regions from RNA used iRepertoire nested multiplex PCR. Tissue mRNA or PBMC total RNA, 100-400 ng, went into one-step reverse transcription and amplification. From the multiplex PCR reads, TCRdb called clonotypes with MiXCR, one entry per CDR3 protein. This sample yields about 410,000 distinct CDR3 sequences, of which more than 35% are seen a single time; around 11% belongs to the top ten. Trimming removed 6 bases at V and 5 bases at J, with 16 bases between. This CDR3 has 15 residues. As regards this clonotype: The antigen remains undetermined.

Study-wide results and limits: Tissue-blood divergence was below expectation in non-neoplastic patients, above in gliomas.

Sample: glioma tissue, nonneoplastic brain tissue, or PBMCs (not recorded which). The chain couples TRBV12-3 or TRBV12-4 to TRBJ2-2; no reliable D call. The origin of this receptor is a human donor with low-grade glioma or glioblastoma, undergoing nonglioma brain surgery, or in good health (not recorded which). The CDR3 DNA reads as TGTGCCAGCAGCCCCCGTCCGACTGAAACCGGGGAGCTGTTTTTT. Its protein product is CASSPRPTETGELFF.